The 13 T cell receptor beta chains reported below all come from one sample, sequenced in a study of CD8 T cells in Susac syndrome (dated by TCRdb to the late 2010s). The method was the immunoSEQ multiplex PCR assay. RNA was extracted using the RNeasy kit, and roughly 0.5 to 1 microgram was reverse transcribed with random hexamers. TCRdb reprocessed the public reads (quality trimming at Q25 with fastp, clone calling with MiXCR) and kept in-frame beta chains. Every distinct CDR3 protein forms one entry, paired with its most common genes and DNA. This sample gives 250,000 to 300,000 distinct CDR3 sequences in total; approximately 84% of them show up just once. The ten largest clones add up to approximately 0.11% of the sample. The specimen sequenced was CD8+ T cells from PBMCs. The receptor source for this set is a human donor with multiple sclerosis.

V gene TRBV12-3 or TRBV12-4 combines with J gene TRBJ1-5; 7 bases are shared with TRBD1. This CDR3 is built from 13 residues. Trimming at V came to 3 bases and at J to 6 bases, leaving 2 bases not matched to a gene. The CDR3 DNA sequence: TGTGCCAGCAGTTTCACAGGGGTTCAGCCCCAGCATTTT. Protein: CASSFTGVQPQHF.

CDR3 in DNA: TGTGCCAGTAGGGACGGACTAGCGGCCACAGATACGCAGTATTTT. It codes for CASRDGLAATDTQYF. The chain combines TRBV19 with TRBJ2-3; 10 bases agree with TRBD2. The CDR3 is 15 residues long. From germline, CDR1 is LNHDA and CDR2 SQIVND (reference sequence). V was pared by 6 bases and J by 2 bases, with 5 bases of the junction left unmatched.

This CDR3 is CASSEAFGGRGGEQYF. CDR3 bases: TGTGCCAGCAGTGAAGCTTTCGGGGGGCGTGGGGGTGAGCAGTACTTC. The gene calls are TRBV6-1 and TRBJ2-7; TRBD2 is a possible D gene (7 bases). V dropped 0 bases and J dropped 7 bases, with 19 bases sitting between them. The CDR3 totals 16 residues. Germline values: CDR1 MNHNS, CDR2 SASEGT.

The chain links TRBV6-1 to TRBJ1-2, with D possibly matching TRBD1 (6 bases). V lost 5 bases and J 10 bases, leaving 14 bases between the germline ends. The germline CDR1 and CDR2 sequences are MNHNS and SASEGT. The CDR3 spans 12 residues. The CDR3 here is CASSSPSGDYTF. CDR3 bases: TGTGCCAGCAGTTCTCCTTCAGGGGACTACACCTTC.

The chain employs TRBV29-1 and TRBJ2-7; 8 bases agree with TRBD2. The CDR3 extends over 15 amino acids. V trimming: 3 bases; J trimming: 1 base; junction bases outside the gene matches: 8. Per the germline V gene, CDR1 is SQVTM and CDR2 is ANQGSEA. The CDR3 loop reads CSVDRVGRGSYEQYF. The CDR3 coding sequence is TGCAGCGTTGATCGTGTCGGGAGGGGATCCTACGAGCAGTACTTC.

This chain links TRBV28 with TRBJ2-7; D unclear. Per germline, CDR1 MDHEN and CDR2 SYDVKM. The CDR3 length is 11 residues. Trimming shortened V by 3 bases and J by 6 bases, and 6 bases separated the two germline ends. In nucleotides, the CDR3 is TGTGCCAGCAGTTTTAAGGTCGAGCAGTACTTC. Protein product: CASSFKVEQYF.

V gene TRBV7-9 combines with J gene TRBJ2-5; TRBD1 might be the D (5 bases). Germline CDR1 reads SEHNR; CDR2 reads FQNEAQ (reference sequence). V was clipped by 6 bases and J by 4 bases, with 21 bases between them. The CDR3 spans 16 residues. CDR3 sequence: CASRGKLGRAPETQYF. The CDR3 coding sequence is TGTGCCAGCAGGGGGAAGCTGGGCAGGGCACCAGAGACCCAGTACTTC.

This chain links TRBV7-8 with TRBJ1-1; D perhaps matches TRBD1 (5 bases). Germline V gene sequence: CDR1 SGHVS, CDR2 FQNEAQ. V lost 2 bases to trimming and J lost 3 bases, with 22 bases between them. This CDR3 is 18 amino acids long. For the CDR3, the DNA is TGTGCCAGCAGCTTAAACCCGGGACGCCAGGGAATGGACACTGAAGCTTTCTTT. It specifies CASSLNPGRQGMDTEAFF.

This chain joins TRBV7-9 and TRBJ2-7; D may be TRBD2 (7 bases). Germline loops: CDR1 SEHNR, CDR2 FQNEAQ (reference sequence). The CDR3 has 15 residues. V was clipped by 5 bases and J by 4 bases, with 18 bases between them. The CDR3 loop is CASSPGGRDQYEQYF. The DNA for the CDR3 is TGTGCCAGCAGCCCCGGGGGGCGGGATCAGTACGAGCAGTACTTC.

The chain employs TRBV5-6 and TRBJ2-3, with D possibly being TRBD1 (5 bases). Trimming shortened V by 5 bases and J by 1 base, and 17 bases separated the two germline ends. Looked up from germline, CDR1 is SGHDT and CDR2 is YYEEEE. CDR3 length: 16 amino acids. The DNA for the CDR3 is TGTGCCAGCAGATTCCTTTCGTTAGGGGGCACAGATACGCAGTATTTT. Protein product: CASRFLSLGGTDTQYF.

This clonotype was seen a few times. This chain uses TRBV9 with TRBJ1-5, with D perhaps matching TRBD1 (5 bases). V was pared by 4 bases and J by 4 bases, with 12 bases between. Germline V gene lookup returns CDR1 SGDLS and CDR2 YYNGEE. The CDR3 spans 14 residues. The CDR3 DNA reads TGTGCCAGCAGCTCCCCGGGGGGGAATCAGCCCCAGCATTTT. This codes for CASSSPGGNQPQHF.

As DNA, the CDR3 is TGTGCCAGCAGCGCCGGGACGCCCCCGGTGAAGACCCAGTACTTC. It translates to CASSAGTPPVKTQYF. The chain links TRBV11-2 to TRBJ2-5; TRBD1 or TRBD2 may be the D gene (5 bases each). V gave up 5 bases and J gave up 6 bases, with 19 bases separating them. The CDR3 contains 15 residues. Germline-derived CDR1 and CDR2 are SGHAT and FQNNGV.

The chain has TRBV14 and TRBJ2-3; D is possibly TRBD2 (5 bases). Per germline, CDR1 SGHDN and CDR2 FVKESK. Trimming pared 5 bases from V and 6 bases from J, leaving 15 bases between. The CDR3 has 14 residues. The CDR3 sequence: CASSRAATGDTQYF. CDR3 nucleotides: TGTGCCAGCAGCAGAGCGGCGACGGGGGATACGCAGTATTTT.